The 28 T cell receptor beta chains given below trace back to one sample, sequenced in a study of cytomegalovirus exposure and HLA in healthy donors. The protocol was immunoSEQ multiplex PCR, while the TCRdb copy is restricted to in-frame clones and leaves out a portion. The repertoire holds 150,000 to 200,000 clones, with 86% as singletons. Sequenced sample: PBMCs. The receptors originated from a man younger than 35 in good health and CMV-seropositive.

The chain links TRBV4-2 to TRBJ2-7; TRBD1 is a possible D gene (7 bases). Trimming removed 5 bases at V and 4 bases at J, with 18 bases between. The CDR3 sequence is 15 residues long. CDR1 LGHNA and CDR2 YNFKEQ come from the germline V gene. The CDR3 coding sequence is TGTGCCAGCAGCGCTCACTTTCCAGGGGGGTACGAGCAGTACTTC. This gives the protein CASSAHFPGGYEQYF.

The chain joins TRBV7-2 to TRBJ1-2; 9 bases are a match to TRBD1. J lost 2 bases, V lost 5 bases, and 6 bases had no gene match. The CDR3 extends over 15 amino acids. CDR1 is SGHTA and CDR2 is FQGNSA in the germline V gene. CDR3 sequence: CASSINRGLNYGYTF. As DNA, the CDR3 is TGTGCCAGCAGCATTAACAGGGGGCTGAACTATGGCTACACCTTC.

V is TRBV7-2 and J is TRBJ2-4; D is perhaps TRBD2 (5 bases). The CDR3 runs to 17 residues. The V end was cut by 5 bases, the J end by 3 bases, with 20 bases between. CDR1 is SGHTA and CDR2 is FQGNSA in the germline V gene. The CDR3 DNA follows: TGTGCCAGCAGCCCCCCGACGGGGAATCGCGACAAAAACATTCAGTACTTC. Encoded protein: CASSPPTGNRDKNIQYF.

V gene TRBV9 combines with J gene TRBJ2-3, with 10 bases identical to TRBD2. From germline, CDR1 is SGDLS and CDR2 YYNGEE. CDR3 length equals 15 residues. V trimming: 1 base; J trimming: 4 bases; junction bases outside the gene matches: 3. CDR3 DNA: TGTGCCAGCAGCGTACTAGCGGGAGTATCAGATACGCAGTATTTT. Residues: CASSVLAGVSDTQYF.

This chain uses TRBV4-1 with TRBJ2-4, with D possibly being TRBD1 (6 bases). Germline V gene data show CDR1 as MGHRA and CDR2 as YSYEKL. This CDR3 spans 14 amino acids. The V end lost 0 bases, the J end lost 10 bases, and 13 bases lay between the germline ends. CDR3 loop: CASSQDLDSPIQYF. The CDR3 DNA is TGCGCCAGCAGCCAAGATCTGGACAGCCCGATTCAGTACTTC.

This clone was counted once. This chain connects TRBV6-5 to TRBJ2-1; D not certain. From germline, CDR1 is MNHEY and CDR2 SVGAGI. The V and J ends lost 0 bases and 4 bases respectively, with 7 bases between them. The CDR3 is 14 amino acids. The CDR3 DNA reads as TGTGCCAGCAGTTACTCACCGACTTACAATGAGCAGTTCTTC. The encoded protein is CASSYSPTYNEQFF.

The rearrangement links TRBV5-8 to TRBJ2-3; D unresolved. The CDR3 extends over 13 amino acids. V was trimmed by 3 bases and J by 1 base, leaving 6 bases between them. CDR1 and CDR2 (germline): SGHTS, YDEGEE. CDR3 in amino acids: CASSYRGTDTQYF. The CDR3 DNA is TGTGCCAGCAGCTACCGCGGCACAGATACGCAGTATTTT.

CDR3 nucleotides: TGCGCCAGCAACCCGCGGACTAGCGGGGCGGAGACCCAGTACTTC. Translated: CASNPRTSGAETQYF. V usage is TRBV5-1 and J usage is TRBJ2-5, with 12 bases that match TRBD2. CDR1 SGHRS and CDR2 YFSETQ come from the germline V gene. This CDR3 region has 15 residues. V lost 6 bases and J lost 5; bases outside the gene matches: 8.

The chain has TRBV30 and TRBJ2-3; D perhaps matches TRBD2 (6 bases). V was pared by 7 bases and J by 5 bases, with 19 bases between. CDR1 is GTSNPN and CDR2 is SVGIG in the germline V gene (reference sequence). This CDR3 is built from 14 residues. CDR3 nucleotides: TGTGCCTTACAGTCCTCCGGGGGAGGAGATACGCAGTATTTT. Its translation is CALQSSGGGDTQYF.

This clone was picked up one time. This chain uses TRBV7-9 with TRBJ1-4; D gene ambiguous. Germline V gene data show CDR1 as SEHNR and CDR2 as FQNEAQ (reference sequence). The CDR3 contains 12 residues. V was cut by 3 bases and J by 4 bases, with 3 bases left in between. The CDR3 DNA sequence: TGTGCCAGCAGCTTTCTTAATGAAAAACTGTTTTTT. This codes for CASSFLNEKLFF.

This clone was observed a handful of times. The chain employs TRBV6-4 and TRBJ2-1, with 7 bases aligning to TRBD2. V was clipped by 3 bases and J by 8 bases; unmatched bases: 7. Germline CDR1 MRHNA, CDR2 SNTAGT. The length of the CDR3 is 14 residues. The CDR3 reads CASSETSDSHEQFF. The CDR3 DNA sequence: TGTGCCAGCAGTGAAACTAGCGATTCCCATGAGCAGTTCTTC.

J is TRBJ1-1 and V is TRBV5-1, with D perhaps matching TRBD1 (5 bases). This CDR3 is built from 13 residues. Germline V gene lookup returns CDR1 SGHRS and CDR2 YFSETQ. V was cut by 3 bases and J by 1 base, with 7 bases left in between. The CDR3 is CASSSTGNTEAFF. The CDR3 DNA follows: TGCGCCAGCAGCTCTACAGGGAACACTGAAGCTTTCTTT.

This chain connects TRBV29-1 to TRBJ2-7, with TRBD2 identical over 12 bases. Germline V gene lookup returns CDR1 SQVTM and CDR2 ANQGSEA. The CDR3 runs 12 residues. V dropped 6 bases and J dropped 5; count of bases not matched to a gene: 2. The CDR3: CSVTSGSDEQYF. The CDR3 DNA is TGCAGCGTGACTAGCGGGAGTGACGAGCAGTACTTC.

The chain couples TRBV7-9 to TRBJ2-3, with 8 bases aligning to TRBD2. Looked up from germline, CDR1 is SEHNR and CDR2 is FQNEAQ (reference sequence). The CDR3 is 16 amino acids. V lost 7 bases, J lost 0 bases, and 9 bases stayed unmatched. This CDR3 reads CASTSRTSFSTDTQYF. DNA of the CDR3: TGTGCCAGCACATCAAGGACTAGCTTTAGCACAGATACGCAGTATTTT. The full variable domain, completed using reference TRBV7-9 and TRBJ2-3, is DTGVSQNPRHKITKRGQNVTFRCDPISEHNRLYWYRQTLGQGPEFLTYFQNEAQLEKSRLLSDRFSAERPKGSFSTLEIQRTEQGDSAMYLCASTSRTSFSTDTQYFGPGTRLTVL.

The CDR3 region has the DNA TGTGCCAGCGGTCCAAGGGGTGCACCTGACACCGGGGAGCTGTTTTTT. It codes for CASGPRGAPDTGELFF. The chain couples TRBV7-3 to TRBJ2-2; D may be TRBD1 (5 bases). CDR3 length equals 16 residues. Germline V CDR1 and CDR2: SGHTA, FQGTGA. Trimming pared 8 bases from V and 3 bases from J, leaving 19 bases between.

The chain carries TRBV5-1 and TRBJ2-1, with 10 bases that match TRBD2. J lost 0 bases, V lost 2 bases, and 2 bases had no gene match. Germline V lookup: CDR1 SGHRS, CDR2 YFSETQ. The CDR3 is 16 residues long. CDR3 sequence (DNA): TGCGCCAGCAGCTTTAGCGGGGGGAGCTCCTACAATGAGCAGTTCTTC. Protein sequence: CASSFSGGSSYNEQFF.

CDR3 DNA sequence: TGTGCCAGTAGTACCCGACAGGAATTATCACCCCTCCACTTT. Translation: CASSTRQELSPLHF. The chain uses TRBV19 and TRBJ1-6; D is possibly TRBD1 (6 bases). The CDR3 is made up of 14 amino acids. With 4 bases removed from V and 10 bases from J, the gap between germline ends came to 14 bases. Germline loops: CDR1 LNHDA, CDR2 SQIVND (reference sequence).

The rearrangement uses TRBV7-2 and TRBJ2-3; 7 bases agree with TRBD1. There are 13 residues in the CDR3. Trimming cost V 2 bases and J 4 bases; bases outside gene matches: 0. Germline V gives CDR1 SGHTA, CDR2 FQGNSA. The DNA for the CDR3 is TGTGCCAGCAGCTTAAGGGGGCCAGATACGCAGTATTTT. Protein: CASSLRGPDTQYF.

The chain is built from TRBV28 and TRBJ2-1, with 9 bases aligning to TRBD2. V lost 5 bases, J lost 2 bases, and 10 bases stayed unmatched. This CDR3 spans 17 amino acids. CDR1 and CDR2 from the germline V gene are MDHEN and SYDVKM. This CDR3 reads CASSPPSVAGAYNEQFF. CDR3 bases: TGTGCCAGCAGTCCCCCCTCCGTAGCGGGGGCCTACAATGAGCAGTTCTTC.

The chain uses TRBV30 and TRBJ1-1; 11 bases match TRBD1. CDR3 length: 18 amino acids. Looked up from germline, CDR1 is GTSNPN and CDR2 is SVGIG (reference sequence). V lost 2 bases, J lost 1 base, and 12 bases stayed unmatched. In nucleotides, the CDR3 is TGTGCCTGGAGTCCGAACTTTTGGACAGGGGGCAGGAACACTGAAGCTTTCTTT. Translation: CAWSPNFWTGGRNTEAFF.

The chain has TRBV7-2 and TRBJ2-7; D unresolved. CDR3 length: 13 amino acids. Trimming pared 0 bases from V and 1 base from J, leaving 4 bases between. In germline, CDR1 is SGHTA, CDR2 FQGNSA. The CDR3 DNA reads TGTGCCAGCAGCTTAGCACGGTCCTACGAGCAGTACTTC. This sequence encodes CASSLARSYEQYF.

J is TRBJ2-2 and V is TRBV21-1; TRBD2 is the table's D call and was not checked against the DNA. TRBV21-1 is a documented pseudogene. CDR3 length: 17 amino acids. CDR3 region: CASAGGRGGENTGELFF. The CDR3 DNA sequence: TGTGCCAGCGCTGGGGGGAGGGGTGGGGAAAACACCGGGGAGCTGTTTTTT.

This CDR3 reads CASGDSTDTQYF. As DNA, the CDR3 is TGTGCCAGCGGAGACAGCACAGATACGCAGTATTTT. This chain links TRBV2 with TRBJ2-3; D ambiguous. V lost 8 bases to trimming and J lost 0 bases, with 6 bases between them. The germline CDR1 and CDR2 sequences are SNHLY and FYNNEI. The CDR3 is 12 residues long.

The CDR3 DNA is TGTGCCAGCAGGGACCCGGGACAGGGCGTAGGTGGCTACACCTTC. Residues: CASRDPGQGVGGYTF. This chain links TRBV28 with TRBJ1-2, with 9 bases lining up with TRBD1. V was clipped by 6 bases and J by 7 bases; unmatched bases: 12. The length of the CDR3 is 15 residues. The germline CDR1 and CDR2 sequences are MDHEN and SYDVKM.

The V call is TRBV5-1, the J call TRBJ2-6, with TRBD2 matching 14 bases. The germline CDR1 and CDR2 sequences are SGHRS and YFSETQ. Trimming took 0 bases from V and 1 from J; bases not matched to a gene: 6. The CDR3 has 20 residues. The CDR3 DNA reads as TGCGCCAGCAGCTTGGCGGGACTAGCGGGAGAGATATCTGGGGCCAACGTCCTGACTTTC. Translated: CASSLAGLAGEISGANVLTF.

As concerns this clone: At one end, the junction sequence differs from germline, possibly due to a read error. J is TRBJ2-1 and V is TRBV5-4; TRBD2 agrees at 8 bases. The CDR3 sequence is 12 residues long. Germline V gives CDR1 SGHNT, CDR2 YYREEE (reference sequence). In DNA, the CDR3 is TGTGCCAGCAGCCCCGTCGGGGGGGAGCTGTTCTTC. It codes for CASSPVGGELFF.

This chain uses TRBV29-1 with TRBJ2-7, with 8 nucleotides matching TRBD1. CDR3 size: 11 residues. Germline CDR1 reads SQVTM; CDR2 reads ANQGSEA. With V trimmed by 6 bases and J by 5 bases, 3 bases remained unmatched. CDR3 bases: TGCAGCGTCTCGACAGGGGACGAGCAGTACTTC. It yields the protein CSVSTGDEQYF.

The gene calls are TRBV25-1 and TRBJ2-3, with 13 positions matching TRBD2. With V trimmed by 8 bases and J by 6 bases, 8 bases remained unmatched. CDR3 length equals 15 residues. Germline V CDR1 and CDR2: MGHDK, SYGVNS. CDR3 sequence: CASSRTSGGHDTQYF. In nucleotides, the CDR3 is TGTGCCAGCTCCAGGACTAGCGGGGGACACGATACGCAGTATTTT.